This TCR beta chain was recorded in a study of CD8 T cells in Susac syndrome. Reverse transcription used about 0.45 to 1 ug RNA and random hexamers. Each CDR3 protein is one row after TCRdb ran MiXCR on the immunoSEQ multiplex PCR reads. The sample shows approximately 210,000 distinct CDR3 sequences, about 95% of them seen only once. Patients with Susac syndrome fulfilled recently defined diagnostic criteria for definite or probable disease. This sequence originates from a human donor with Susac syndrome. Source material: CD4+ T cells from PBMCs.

CDR3 in amino acids: CATSDSSGGRKTQYF. In nucleotides, the CDR3 is TGTGCCACCAGTGATTCCTCCGGGGGGCGAAAGACCCAGTACTTC. The chain couples TRBV24-1 to TRBJ2-5, with D possibly TRBD2 on 7 matching bases. This CDR3 spans 15 amino acids. Trimming took off 2 bases at V and 6 bases at J, with 15 bases between the two ends. CDR1 KGHDR and CDR2 SFDVKD come from the germline V gene.